Below, 21 T cell receptor beta chains from the same sample are listed, as sequenced in a study of CD8+ T cells in alopecia areata. Treatment in this sample: oral pan-JAK inhibitor, 5-10 mg twice daily. The sequencing template was cDNA reverse transcribed from extracted RNA. Some clones are missing from TCRdb's copy, which holds only in-frame ones; the method was immunoSEQ multiplex PCR. The sample lists over 100,000 clones, around 50% seen once, with less than 15% in the top ten. This specimen was CD8+ T cells sorted from blood, taken at week 24, from a patient treated with tofacitinib. Every receptor here comes from a human donor with alopecia areata.

This clone turned up a few times. The gene calls are TRBV6-4 and TRBJ2-1; D ambiguous. V was shortened by 10 bases and J by 5 bases, with 9 bases between the two germline ends. This CDR3 comprises 11 residues. Germline assignment: CDR1 MRHNA and CDR2 SNTAGT. The CDR3 sequence is CATRVDNEQFF. The CDR3 DNA follows: TGTGCCACCCGTGTCGACAATGAGCAGTTCTTC.

The genes are TRBV7-6 and TRBJ2-7, with D tentatively TRBD2 (5 bases). This CDR3 has 14 residues. The germline V gene has CDR1 SGHVS and CDR2 FNYEAQ. Trimming took 1 base from V and 0 from J, leaving 7 bases between them. CDR3 region: CASSLGRVSYEQYF. The CDR3 DNA follows: TGTGCCAGCAGCTTAGGGCGGGTCTCCTACGAGCAGTACTTC. Variable domain in full (rest from reference TRBV7-6 and TRBJ2-7): GAGVSQSPRYKVTKRGQDVALRCDPISGHVSLYWYRQALGQGPEFLTYFNYEAQQDKSGLPNDRFSAERPEGSISTLTIQRTEQRDSAMYRCASSLGRVSYEQYFGPGTRLTVT.

The genes are TRBV11-2 and TRBJ2-7; 11 nucleotides align to TRBD2. Germline V gene sequence: CDR1 SGHAT, CDR2 FQNNGV. This CDR3 spans 15 amino acids. The junction had 5 bases not matched to a gene; V was cut back by 3 bases and J by 4 bases. The CDR3: CASSFLSGGAYEQYF. For the CDR3, the DNA is TGTGCCAGCAGCTTCCTTAGCGGGGGGGCGTACGAGCAGTACTTC.

The chain links TRBV5-4 to TRBJ2-6, with D tentatively TRBD2 (6 bases). Germline V gives CDR1 SGHNT, CDR2 YYREEE (reference sequence). Deletions cut 5 bases from V and 0 bases from J, with 15 bases between. The CDR3 runs 17 residues. CDR3 amino acids: CASSSGAPVSGANVLTF. The CDR3 DNA reads TGTGCCAGCAGTTCGGGAGCTCCCGTCTCTGGGGCCAACGTCCTGACTTTC.

This clone was counted many times. This chain joins TRBV6-4 and TRBJ2-3; TRBD2 matches at 10 bases. V shed 4 bases, J shed 1 base, and the junction held 2 bases outside the gene matches. Germline lookup yields CDR1 MRHNA and CDR2 SNTAGT. The CDR3 extends over 15 amino acids. As DNA, the CDR3 is TGTGCCAGCAGTGCCGGGACTAGCGGCACAGATACGCAGTATTTT. Translated, it gives CASSAGTSGTDTQYF.

The V gene is TRBV27, the J gene TRBJ2-3; tentatively, D is TRBD1 (6 bases). V was cut by 3 bases and J by 4 bases, with 11 bases left in between. The CDR3 is made up of 14 amino acids. CDR1 and CDR2 (germline): MNHEY, SMNVEV (reference sequence). The CDR3 spells CASSFQGSADTQYF. In DNA form, the CDR3 reads TGTGCCAGCAGTTTTCAGGGGAGTGCAGATACGCAGTATTTT.

On this clone itself: The same CDR3 is also encoded by other DNA sequences in this sample. V is TRBV30 and J is TRBJ1-2; tentative D call: TRBD1 (5 bases). The V end lost 1 base, the J end lost 5 bases, and 5 bases lay between the germline ends. This CDR3 is 11 amino acids long. CDR1 is GTSNPN and CDR2 is SVGIG in the germline V gene (reference sequence). The CDR3 bases are TGTGCCTGGAGTGGGGGGTATGGCTACACCTTC. This translates into CAWSGGYGYTF.

The chain carries TRBV19 and TRBJ2-3; no reliable D call. V was shortened by 3 bases and J by 9 bases, with 13 bases between the two germline ends. Per the germline V gene, CDR1 is LNHDA and CDR2 is SQIVND (reference sequence). The CDR3 is 13 residues long. CDR3 DNA sequence: TGTGCCAGTAGTATGGCCACGTTGGACACGCAGTATTTT. Translated: CASSMATLDTQYF.

The V and J genes are TRBV15 and TRBJ2-5; D gene ambiguous. Trimming took 1 base from V and 3 from J, leaving 3 bases between them. CDR3 length: 12 amino acids. Germline CDR1 LNHNV, CDR2 YYDKDF (reference sequence). CDR3: CATSRVEETQYF. DNA of the CDR3: TGTGCCACCAGCAGAGTAGAAGAGACCCAGTACTTC.

The CDR3 spells CSVEESGVSPNYGYTF. The CDR3 region has the DNA TGCAGCGTTGAAGAATCGGGCGTCTCGCCTAACTATGGCTACACCTTC. The V gene is TRBV29-1, the J gene TRBJ1-2; D not certain. The CDR3 extends over 16 amino acids. Germline assignment: CDR1 SQVTM and CDR2 ANQGSEA. The V end was cut by 0 bases, the J end by 0 bases, with 14 bases between.

The table lists this clone with a few counts. The chain couples TRBV7-8 to TRBJ2-7; unclear D gene. The V end lost 0 bases, the J end lost 1 base, and 13 bases lay between the germline ends. Germline CDR1 reads SGHVS; CDR2 reads FQNEAQ. The CDR3 is 16 amino acids. For the CDR3, the DNA is TGTGCCAGCAGCTTAGCCACCATACAACCTTCCTACGAGCAGTACTTC. Encoded protein: CASSLATIQPSYEQYF.

This rearrangement joins TRBV29-1 to TRBJ1-2; possibly TRBD1 for D (6 bases). The germline CDR1 and CDR2 sequences are SQVTM and ANQGSEA. The length of the CDR3 is 15 residues. Between the trimmed V and J ends, which lost 0 bases and 4 bases, there was a span of 15 bases. The CDR3 loop reads CSVEDQGSGIYGYTF. The CDR3 nucleotides are TGCAGCGTTGAAGATCAGGGGTCAGGGATCTATGGCTACACCTTC.

This clone occurred a few times. V is TRBV27 and J is TRBJ1-1; no clear D gene. Germline loops: CDR1 MNHEY, CDR2 SMNVEV (reference sequence). The CDR3 totals 15 residues. V was pared by 3 bases and J by 0 bases, with 11 bases between. DNA for the CDR3: TGTGCCAGCAGTTTGGGTAGTACCCTGAACACTGAAGCTTTCTTT. This gives the protein CASSLGSTLNTEAFF.

The chain is built from TRBV9 and TRBJ2-1; a possible D gene is TRBD2 (6 bases). V dropped 0 bases and J dropped 5 bases, with 15 bases sitting between them. Per the germline V gene, CDR1 is SGDLS and CDR2 is YYNGEE. The CDR3 runs to 16 residues. The CDR3 sequence is CASSVVSTSPDNEQFF. The CDR3 coding sequence is TGTGCCAGCAGCGTAGTTAGCACTAGCCCGGACAATGAGCAGTTCTTC. The variable domain in full, with the rest retrieved from reference TRBV9 and TRBJ2-1, is DSGVTQTPKHLITATGQRVTLRCSPRSGDLSVYWYQQSLDQGLQFLIQYYNGEERAKGNILERFSAQQFPDLHSELNLSSLELGDSALYFCASSVVSTSPDNEQFFGPGTRLTVL.

The chain combines TRBV7-9 with TRBJ1-1, with a possible D match to TRBD1 (5 bases). The length of the CDR3 is 11 residues. V lost 5 bases and J 13 bases, leaving 14 bases between the germline ends. The germline CDR1 and CDR2 sequences are SEHNR and FQNEAQ (reference sequence). CDR3 DNA: TGTGCCAGCAGCCGGGACCGGGACCTTTTCTTT. Its translation: CASSRDRDLFF.

V and J are TRBV21-1 and TRBJ1-5; the table assigns TRBD1, which was not confirmed against the DNA. TRBV21-1 is shown as a pseudogene. The CDR3 has 15 amino acids. This CDR3 reads CASSTYLGANQPQHF. The CDR3 DNA sequence: TGTGCCAGCAGCACCTATCTAGGGGCCAATCAGCCCCAGCATTTT.

This clone turned up a few times. The gene calls are TRBV11-2 and TRBJ2-7; D possibly corresponds to TRBD2 (5 bases). This CDR3 is 16 amino acids long. Germline V lookup: CDR1 SGHAT, CDR2 FQNNGV. The V end was cut by 1 base, the J end by 4 bases, with 17 bases between. The CDR3 sequence: CASSLAFAGMRYEQYF. CDR3 DNA: TGTGCCAGCAGCTTAGCTTTTGCGGGCATGAGGTACGAGCAGTACTTC.

V is TRBV5-1 and J is TRBJ2-3, with D perhaps matching TRBD1 (6 bases). Trimming removed 4 bases from V and 2 bases from J, with 17 bases in between. Germline V lookup: CDR1 SGHRS, CDR2 YFSETQ. The CDR3 is 16 residues long. The CDR3 here is CASSPPRTDNTDTQYF. The CDR3 DNA follows: TGCGCCAGCAGCCCCCCCCGGACAGATAACACAGATACGCAGTATTTT.

This chain uses TRBV12-1 with TRBJ1-6. TRBV12-1 is a recognized pseudogene. This CDR3 comprises 12 residues. The CDR3 nucleotides are TGTGCCAGCAGCTCTCCGGATTCACCCCTCCACTTT. Amino acid sequence: CASSSPDSPLHF.

The chain links TRBV7-9 to TRBJ1-1; TRBD1 might be the D (6 bases). The germline V and J ends were trimmed by 5 bases and 1 base, with 17 bases remaining between them. Germline CDR1 SEHNR, CDR2 FQNEAQ (reference sequence). CDR3 length: 16 amino acids. CDR3 loop: CASSDLLQGPNTEAFF. CDR3 nucleotides: TGTGCCAGCAGCGACCTACTACAGGGCCCGAACACTGAAGCTTTCTTT.

This chain connects TRBV5-1 to TRBJ1-4; no firm D call. Germline V gene data show CDR1 as SGHRS and CDR2 as YFSETQ. V was trimmed by 0 bases and J by 4 bases, leaving 7 bases between them. This CDR3 is 14 amino acids long. DNA for the CDR3: TGCGCCAGCAGCTTGGACGGCCGTAATGAAAAACTGTTTTTT. It specifies CASSLDGRNEKLFF.